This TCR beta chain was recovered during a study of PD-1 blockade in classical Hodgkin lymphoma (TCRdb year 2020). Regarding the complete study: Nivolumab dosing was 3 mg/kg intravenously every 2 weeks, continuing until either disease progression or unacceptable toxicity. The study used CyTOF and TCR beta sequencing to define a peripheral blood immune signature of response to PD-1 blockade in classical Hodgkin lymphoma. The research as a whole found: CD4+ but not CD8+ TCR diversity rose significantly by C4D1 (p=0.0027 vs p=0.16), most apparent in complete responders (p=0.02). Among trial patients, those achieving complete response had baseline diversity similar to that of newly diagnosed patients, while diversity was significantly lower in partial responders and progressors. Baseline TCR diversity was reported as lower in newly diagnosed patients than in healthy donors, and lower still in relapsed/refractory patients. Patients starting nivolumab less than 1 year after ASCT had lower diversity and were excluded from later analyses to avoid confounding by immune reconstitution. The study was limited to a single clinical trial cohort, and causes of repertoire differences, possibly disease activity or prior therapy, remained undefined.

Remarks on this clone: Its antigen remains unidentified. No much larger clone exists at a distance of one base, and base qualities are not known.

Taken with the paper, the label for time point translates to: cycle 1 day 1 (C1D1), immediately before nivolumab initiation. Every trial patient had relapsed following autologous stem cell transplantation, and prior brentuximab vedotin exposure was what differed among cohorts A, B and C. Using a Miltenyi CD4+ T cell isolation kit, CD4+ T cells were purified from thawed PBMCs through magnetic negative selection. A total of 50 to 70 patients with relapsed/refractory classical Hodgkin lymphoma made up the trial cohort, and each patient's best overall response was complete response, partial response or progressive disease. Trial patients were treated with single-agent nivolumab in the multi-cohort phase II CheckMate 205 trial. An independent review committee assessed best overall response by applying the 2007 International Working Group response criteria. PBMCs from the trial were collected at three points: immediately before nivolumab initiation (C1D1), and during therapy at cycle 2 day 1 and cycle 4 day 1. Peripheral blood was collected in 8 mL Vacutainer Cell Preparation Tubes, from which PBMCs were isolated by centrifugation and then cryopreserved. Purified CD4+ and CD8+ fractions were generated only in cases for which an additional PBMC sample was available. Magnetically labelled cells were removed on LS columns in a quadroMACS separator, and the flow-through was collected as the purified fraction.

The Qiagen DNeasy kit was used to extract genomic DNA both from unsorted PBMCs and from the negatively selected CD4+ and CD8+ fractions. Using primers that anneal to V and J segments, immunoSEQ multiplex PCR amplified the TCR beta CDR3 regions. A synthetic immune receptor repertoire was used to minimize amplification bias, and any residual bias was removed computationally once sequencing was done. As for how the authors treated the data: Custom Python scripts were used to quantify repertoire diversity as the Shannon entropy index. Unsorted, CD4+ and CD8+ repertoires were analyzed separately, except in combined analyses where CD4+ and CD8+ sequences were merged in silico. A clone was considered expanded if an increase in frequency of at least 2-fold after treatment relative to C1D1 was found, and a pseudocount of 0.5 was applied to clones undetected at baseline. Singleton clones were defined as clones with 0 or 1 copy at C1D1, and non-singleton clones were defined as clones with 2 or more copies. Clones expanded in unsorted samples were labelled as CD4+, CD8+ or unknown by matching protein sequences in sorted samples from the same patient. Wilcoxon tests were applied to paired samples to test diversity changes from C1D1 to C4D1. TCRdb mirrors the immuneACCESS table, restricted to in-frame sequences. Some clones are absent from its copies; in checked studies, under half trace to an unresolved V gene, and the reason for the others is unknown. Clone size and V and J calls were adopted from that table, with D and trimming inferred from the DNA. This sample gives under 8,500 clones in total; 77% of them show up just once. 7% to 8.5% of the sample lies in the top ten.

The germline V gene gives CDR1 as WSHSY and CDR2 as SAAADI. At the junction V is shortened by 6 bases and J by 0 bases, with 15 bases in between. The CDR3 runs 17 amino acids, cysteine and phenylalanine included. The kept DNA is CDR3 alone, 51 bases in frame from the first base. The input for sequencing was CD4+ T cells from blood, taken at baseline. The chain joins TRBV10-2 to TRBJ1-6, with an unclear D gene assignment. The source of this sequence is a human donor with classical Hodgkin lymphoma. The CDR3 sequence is CASRPDQRSSYNSPLHF. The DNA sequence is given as TGCGCCAGCAGGCCGGATCAGCGGAGCTCCTATAATTCACCCCTCCACTTT.